This T cell receptor beta chain was recovered during a study of blood T cells in healthy people across ages. Study-wide results and caveats: Diversity was higher, and naive CD4+ cells more numerous, in long-lived donors than in aged donors.

A second PCR of about 6 to 12 cycles used a sample-barcoded 5' primer and a J-beta primer mix. TCRdb analysed the 5' RACE reads with MiXCR anew, one entry per CDR3 protein. The sample holds hundreds of thousands of distinct CDR3 sequences, 58% seen once. The study drew donors from healthy Caucasian individuals in Russia aged roughly 6 to 95. A remark on this clonotype: Its antigen is unidentified.

The clonotype comes from a man aged 30-40 years in good health. Sequencing was done on a sample of blood.

CDR3 amino acids: CASSREVPDTQYF. CDR3 nucleotides: TGTGCCAGCAGCCGGGAGGTTCCAGATACGCAGTATTTT. This chain connects TRBV11-2 to TRBJ2-3; 7 nucleotides align to TRBD2. CDR1 and CDR2 from the germline V gene are SGHAT and FQNNGV. The CDR3 is 13 residues long. Trimming removed 5 bases from V and 4 bases from J; junction bases left unmatched: 3.